This T cell receptor (beta chain) was observed in a study of blood T cell repertoires in COVID-19. Study-wide context: Collection of acute and convalescent COVID-19 samples took place in the United States, Italy and Spain. From T cells, B-cell-depleted T cells, or PBMCs came the material, which was cDNA or gDNA.

Authors' analysis steps: Reference gene primer amplification gave nucleated cell count estimates. Here immunoSEQ multiplex PCR was the method, and the copy in TCRdb shows in-frame clones only, minus some. V, J and clone size are those of that table, while D and trimming were read from the DNA. The sample has about 400,000 clones; roughly 86% are singletons. Clinical history as reported by participants underpinned cohort assignment. Germline loops: CDR1 WNHNN, CDR2 SYGVQD (reference sequence). Trimming stripped 6 bases from V and 5 bases from J, with 7 bases between. The CDR3 is 12 residues long. The receptor was derived from a man between 40 and 49 years old in a cohort exposed to, infected with or recovered from COVID-19 (not recorded which). The chain links TRBV10-1 to TRBJ2-2; D unresolved. What was sequenced was PBMCs or T cells enriched from blood (not recorded which). CDR3 DNA: TGCGCCAGCAGGGCCCCAACCGGGGAGCTGTTTTTT. Translating it yields CASRAPTGELFF.